The source of this T cell receptor beta chain is a study of T cell repertoires and leukemia-associated antigens. Study context: Samples yielded about 3 to 5.0 million effective reads each, 15 million to 20 million overall. Study findings and constraints: Expanded clones' antigen specificity and function were not directly tested.

This clonotype was seen repeatedly, ten times or more. Its matching antigen is unknown. MiXCR, applied by TCRdb to the 5' RACE reads, yields one record per CDR3 protein. The table includes more than 8,000 distinct CDR3 sequences, about 40% detected once. CDR1 SGHRS and CDR2 YFSETQ come from the germline V gene. The CDR3 extends over 15 amino acids. The trim removed 4 bases at V and 7 bases at J, leaving 5 bases unmatched. The genes are TRBV5-1 and TRBJ2-1; TRBD2 matches 13 bases. This receptor was identified in a female donor in good health. What was sequenced was CD3+ T cells sorted from blood and cultured. The DNA for the CDR3 is TGCGCCAGCAGCCAAGGGACTAGCGGGGTAAATGAGCAGTTCTTC. Its protein product is CASSQGTSGVNEQFF.